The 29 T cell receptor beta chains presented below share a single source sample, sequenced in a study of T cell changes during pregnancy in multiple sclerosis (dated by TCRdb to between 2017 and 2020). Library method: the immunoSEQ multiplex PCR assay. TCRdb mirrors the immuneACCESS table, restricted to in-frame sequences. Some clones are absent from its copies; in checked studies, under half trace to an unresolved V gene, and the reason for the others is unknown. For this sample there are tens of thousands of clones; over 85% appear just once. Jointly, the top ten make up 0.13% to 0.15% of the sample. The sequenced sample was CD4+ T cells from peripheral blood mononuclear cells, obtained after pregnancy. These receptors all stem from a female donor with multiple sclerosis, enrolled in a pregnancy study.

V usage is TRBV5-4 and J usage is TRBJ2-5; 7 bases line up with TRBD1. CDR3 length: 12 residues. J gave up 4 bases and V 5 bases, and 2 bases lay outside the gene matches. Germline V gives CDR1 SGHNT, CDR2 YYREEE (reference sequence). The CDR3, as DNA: TGTGCCAGCAGTCACAGGGGAGAGACCCAGTACTTC. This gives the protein CASSHRGETQYF.

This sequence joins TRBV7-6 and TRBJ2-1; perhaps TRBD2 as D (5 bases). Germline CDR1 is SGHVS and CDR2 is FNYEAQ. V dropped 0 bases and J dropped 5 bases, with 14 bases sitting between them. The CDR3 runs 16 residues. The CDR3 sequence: CASSLAPAADDNEQFF. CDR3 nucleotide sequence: TGTGCCAGCAGCTTAGCTCCAGCGGCGGACGACAATGAGCAGTTCTTC.

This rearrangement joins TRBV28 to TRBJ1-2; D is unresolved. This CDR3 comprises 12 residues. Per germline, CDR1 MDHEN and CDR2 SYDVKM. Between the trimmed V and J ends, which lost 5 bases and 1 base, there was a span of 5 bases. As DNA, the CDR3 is TGTGCCAGCAGTACAGTTAACTATGGCTACACCTTC. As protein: CASSTVNYGYTF.

The CDR3 DNA is TGTGCCAGCAGCCAAGAACCCTTGGCGGGAGGGACAGATACGCAGTATTTT. It specifies CASSQEPLAGGTDTQYF. The gene calls are TRBV4-2 and TRBJ2-3, with 9 bases matching TRBD2. CDR1 LGHNA and CDR2 YNFKEQ come from the germline V gene. This CDR3 spans 17 amino acids. Trimming took 0 bases from V and 3 from J; bases not matched to a gene: 7.

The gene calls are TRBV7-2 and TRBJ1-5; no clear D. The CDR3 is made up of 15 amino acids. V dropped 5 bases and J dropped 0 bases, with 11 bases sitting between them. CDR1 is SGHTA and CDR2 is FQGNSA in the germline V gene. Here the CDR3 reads CASSSDRLSNQPQHF. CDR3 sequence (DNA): TGTGCCAGCAGCAGCGATAGACTTAGCAATCAGCCCCAGCATTTT.

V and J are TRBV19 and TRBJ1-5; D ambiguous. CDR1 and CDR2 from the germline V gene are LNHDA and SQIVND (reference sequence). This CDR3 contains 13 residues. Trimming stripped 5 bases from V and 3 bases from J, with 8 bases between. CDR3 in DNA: TGTGCCAGTAGTTCACCAGACAATCAGCCCCAGCATTTT. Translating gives CASSSPDNQPQHF. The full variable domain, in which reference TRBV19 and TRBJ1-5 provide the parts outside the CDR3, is DGGITQSPKYLFRKEGQNVTLSCEQNLNHDAMYWYRQDPGQGLRLIYYSQIVNDFQKGDIAEGYSVSREKKESFPLTVTSAQKNPTAFYLCASSSPDNQPQHFGDGTRLSIL.

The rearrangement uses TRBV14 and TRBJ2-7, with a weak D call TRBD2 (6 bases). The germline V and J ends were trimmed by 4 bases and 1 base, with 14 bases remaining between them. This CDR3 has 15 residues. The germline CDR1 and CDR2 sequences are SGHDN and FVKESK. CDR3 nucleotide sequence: TGTGCCAGCAGCCCCGCGGGGCGGCCGTCCTACGAGCAGTACTTC. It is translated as CASSPAGRPSYEQYF. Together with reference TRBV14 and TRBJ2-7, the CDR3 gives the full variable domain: EAGVTQFPSHSVIEKGQTVTLRCDPISGHDNLYWYRRVMGKEIKFLLHFVKESKQDESGMPNNRFLAERTGGTYSTLKVQPAELEDSGVYFCASSPAGRPSYEQYFGPGTRLTVT.

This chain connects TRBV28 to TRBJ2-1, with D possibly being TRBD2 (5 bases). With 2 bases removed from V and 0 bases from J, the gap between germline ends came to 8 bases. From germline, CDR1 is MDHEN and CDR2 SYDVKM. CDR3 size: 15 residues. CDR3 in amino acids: CASSLSGNSYNEQFF. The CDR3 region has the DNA TGTGCCAGCAGTTTAAGCGGAAACTCCTACAATGAGCAGTTCTTC.

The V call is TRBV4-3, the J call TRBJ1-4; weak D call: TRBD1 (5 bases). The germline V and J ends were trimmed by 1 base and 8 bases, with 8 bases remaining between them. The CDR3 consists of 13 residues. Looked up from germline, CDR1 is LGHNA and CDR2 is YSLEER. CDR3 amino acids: CASSQVGGEKLFF. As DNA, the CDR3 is TGCGCCAGCAGCCAAGTTGGGGGGGAAAAACTGTTTTTT.

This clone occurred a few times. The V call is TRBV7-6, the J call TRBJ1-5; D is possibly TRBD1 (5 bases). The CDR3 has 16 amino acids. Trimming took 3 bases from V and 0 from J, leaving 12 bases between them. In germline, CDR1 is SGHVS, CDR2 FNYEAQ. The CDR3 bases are TGTGCCAGCAGCTTTAACAGGAGCTATAGCAATCAGCCCCAGCATTTT. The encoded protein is CASSFNRSYSNQPQHF. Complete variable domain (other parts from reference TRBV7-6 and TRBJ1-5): GAGVSQSPRYKVTKRGQDVALRCDPISGHVSLYWYRQALGQGPEFLTYFNYEAQQDKSGLPNDRFSAERPEGSISTLTIQRTEQRDSAMYRCASSFNRSYSNQPQHFGDGTRLSIL.

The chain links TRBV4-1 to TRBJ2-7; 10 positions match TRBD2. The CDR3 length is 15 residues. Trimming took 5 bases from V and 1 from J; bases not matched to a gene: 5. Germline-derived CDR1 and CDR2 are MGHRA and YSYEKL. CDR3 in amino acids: CASSLKTSGSYEQYF. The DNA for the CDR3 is TGCGCCAGCAGCTTGAAGACTAGCGGGTCCTACGAGCAGTACTTC.

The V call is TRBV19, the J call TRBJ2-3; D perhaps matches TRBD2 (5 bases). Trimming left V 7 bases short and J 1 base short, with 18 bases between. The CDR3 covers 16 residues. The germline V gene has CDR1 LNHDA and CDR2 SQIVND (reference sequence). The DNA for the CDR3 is TGTGCCAGTACCCCTGGTGCTAGCCTCCGCACAGATACGCAGTATTTT. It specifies CASTPGASLRTDTQYF.

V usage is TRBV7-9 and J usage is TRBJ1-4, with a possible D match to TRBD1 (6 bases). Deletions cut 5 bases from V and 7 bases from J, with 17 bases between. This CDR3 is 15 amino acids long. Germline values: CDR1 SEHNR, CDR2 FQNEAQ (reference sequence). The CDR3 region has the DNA TGTGCCAGCAGCACCGACAGGAACGTTGGTGAAAAACTGTTTTTT. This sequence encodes CASSTDRNVGEKLFF.

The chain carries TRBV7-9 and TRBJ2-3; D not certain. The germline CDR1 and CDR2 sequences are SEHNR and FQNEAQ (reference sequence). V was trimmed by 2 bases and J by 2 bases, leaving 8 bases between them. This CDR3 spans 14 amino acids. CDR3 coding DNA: TGTGCCAGCAGCTTACAACTCGCCACAGATACGCAGTATTTT. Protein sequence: CASSLQLATDTQYF.

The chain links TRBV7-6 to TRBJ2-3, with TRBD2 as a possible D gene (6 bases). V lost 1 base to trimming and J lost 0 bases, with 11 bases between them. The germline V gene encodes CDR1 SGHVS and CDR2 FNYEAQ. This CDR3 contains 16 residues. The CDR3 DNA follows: TGTGCCAGCAGCTTAGGGGCGGGATCTAGCACAGATACGCAGTATTTT. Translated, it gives CASSLGAGSSTDTQYF.

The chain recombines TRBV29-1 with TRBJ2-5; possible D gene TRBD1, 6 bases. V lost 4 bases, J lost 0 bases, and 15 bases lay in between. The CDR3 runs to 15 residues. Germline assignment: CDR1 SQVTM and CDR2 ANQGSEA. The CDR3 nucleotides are TGCAGCGTTGCGACGCCCCAGGGGTACCAAGAGACCCAGTACTTC. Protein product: CSVATPQGYQETQYF. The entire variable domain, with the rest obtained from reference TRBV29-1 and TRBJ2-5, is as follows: SAVISQKPSRDICQRGTSLTIQCQVDSQVTMMFWYRQQPGQSLTLIATANQGSEATYESGFVIDKFPISRPNLTFSTLTVSNMSPEDSSIYLCSVATPQGYQETQYFGPGTRLLVL.

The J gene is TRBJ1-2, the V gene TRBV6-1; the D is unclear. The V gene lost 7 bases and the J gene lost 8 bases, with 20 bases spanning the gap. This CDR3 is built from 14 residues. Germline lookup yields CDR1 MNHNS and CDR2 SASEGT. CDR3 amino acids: CASKVPGVVWGYTF. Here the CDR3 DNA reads TGTGCCAGCAAAGTTCCCGGGGTTGTTTGGGGCTACACCTTC.

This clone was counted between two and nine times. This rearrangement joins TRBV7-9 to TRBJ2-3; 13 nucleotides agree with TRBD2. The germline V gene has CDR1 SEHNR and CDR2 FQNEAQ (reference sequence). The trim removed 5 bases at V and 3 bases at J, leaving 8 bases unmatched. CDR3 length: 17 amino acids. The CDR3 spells CASSPPGLAGHTDTQYF. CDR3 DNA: TGTGCCAGCAGCCCCCCGGGACTAGCGGGACATACAGATACGCAGTATTTT.

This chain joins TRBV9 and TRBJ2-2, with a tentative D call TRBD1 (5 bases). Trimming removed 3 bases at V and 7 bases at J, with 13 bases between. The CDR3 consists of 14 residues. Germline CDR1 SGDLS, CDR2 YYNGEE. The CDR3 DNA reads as TGTGCCAGCAGCGCCGGCAGGGTGGTCGGGGAGCTGTTTTTT. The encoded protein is CASSAGRVVGELFF.

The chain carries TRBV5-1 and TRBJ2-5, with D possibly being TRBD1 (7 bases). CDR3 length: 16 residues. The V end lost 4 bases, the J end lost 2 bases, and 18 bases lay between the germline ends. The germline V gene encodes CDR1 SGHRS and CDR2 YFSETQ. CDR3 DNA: TGCGCCAGCAGCAGCAGGGGGGCTGGGTATCAAGAGACCCAGTACTTC. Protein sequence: CASSSRGAGYQETQYF.

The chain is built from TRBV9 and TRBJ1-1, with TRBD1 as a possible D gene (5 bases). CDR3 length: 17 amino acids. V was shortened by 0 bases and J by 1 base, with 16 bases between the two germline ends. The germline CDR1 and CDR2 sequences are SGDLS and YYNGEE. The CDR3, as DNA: TGTGCCAGCAGCGTAGATCCCTCGGGGGAAACGAACACTGAAGCTTTCTTT. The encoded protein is CASSVDPSGETNTEAFF.

The CDR3 coding sequence is TGTGCCAGCAGCTTAGCTAGCGGGGGAAACACCGGGGAGCTGTTTTTT. Amino acid sequence: CASSLASGGNTGELFF. The chain combines TRBV11-3 with TRBJ2-2; the match to TRBD2 covers 10 bases. Trimming cost V 1 base and J 2 bases; bases outside gene matches: 1. This CDR3 contains 16 residues. Germline lookup yields CDR1 SGHNT and CDR2 YENEEA.

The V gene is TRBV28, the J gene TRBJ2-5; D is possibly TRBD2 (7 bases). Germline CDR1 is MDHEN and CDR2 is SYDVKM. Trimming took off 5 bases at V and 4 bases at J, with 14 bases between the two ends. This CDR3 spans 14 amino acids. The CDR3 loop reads CASSTYGGAETQYF. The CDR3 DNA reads TGTGCCAGCAGTACCTATGGGGGGGCAGAGACCCAGTACTTC. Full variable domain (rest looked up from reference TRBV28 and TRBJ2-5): DVKVTQSSRYLVKRTGEKVFLECVQDMDHENMFWYRQDPGLGLRLIYFSYDVKMKEKGDIPEGYSVSREKKERFSLILESASTNQTSMYLCASSTYGGAETQYFGPGTRLLVL.

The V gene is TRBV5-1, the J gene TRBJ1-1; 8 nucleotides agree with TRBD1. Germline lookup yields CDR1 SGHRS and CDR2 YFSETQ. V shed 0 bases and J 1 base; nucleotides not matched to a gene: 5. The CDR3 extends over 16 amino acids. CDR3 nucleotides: TGCGCCAGCAGCTTGGGGCACGGGACAGGGAACACTGAAGCTTTCTTT. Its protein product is CASSLGHGTGNTEAFF. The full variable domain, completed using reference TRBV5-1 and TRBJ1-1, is KAGVTQTPRYLIKTRGQQVTLSCSPISGHRSVSWYQQTPGQGLQFLFEYFSETQRNKGNFPGRFSGRQFSNSRSEMNVSTLELGDSALYLCASSLGHGTGNTEAFFGQGTRLTVV.

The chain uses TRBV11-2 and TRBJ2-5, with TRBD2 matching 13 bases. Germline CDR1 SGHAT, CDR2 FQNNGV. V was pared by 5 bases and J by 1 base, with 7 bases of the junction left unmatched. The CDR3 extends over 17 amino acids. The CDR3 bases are TGTGCCAGCAGCACCCGACTAGCGGGAGGACCCCAAGAGACCCAGTACTTC. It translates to CASSTRLAGGPQETQYF.

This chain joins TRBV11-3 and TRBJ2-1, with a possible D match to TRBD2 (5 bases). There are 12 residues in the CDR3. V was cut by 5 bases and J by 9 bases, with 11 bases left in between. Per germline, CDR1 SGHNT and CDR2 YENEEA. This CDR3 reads CASSPSGGEQFF. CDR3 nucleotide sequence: TGTGCCAGCAGCCCGAGTGGAGGTGAGCAGTTCTTC.

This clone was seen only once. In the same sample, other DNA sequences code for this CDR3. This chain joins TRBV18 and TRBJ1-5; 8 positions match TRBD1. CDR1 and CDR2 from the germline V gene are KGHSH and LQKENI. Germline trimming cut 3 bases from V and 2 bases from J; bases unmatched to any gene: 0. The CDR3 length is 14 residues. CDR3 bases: TGTGCCAGCTCACCGGGACAGGGCAATCAGCCCCAGCATTTT. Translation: CASSPGQGNQPQHF.

The CDR3 DNA follows: TGTGCCAGCAGTTTTCTTGGGACAGGGCGGGCAAACGAGCAGTACTTC. Protein: CASSFLGTGRANEQYF. The J gene is TRBJ2-7, the V gene TRBV27; 9 positions agree with TRBD1. The germline gives CDR1 MNHEY, CDR2 SMNVEV (reference sequence). The CDR3 has 16 amino acids. Trimming cost V 3 bases and J 5 bases; bases outside gene matches: 11.

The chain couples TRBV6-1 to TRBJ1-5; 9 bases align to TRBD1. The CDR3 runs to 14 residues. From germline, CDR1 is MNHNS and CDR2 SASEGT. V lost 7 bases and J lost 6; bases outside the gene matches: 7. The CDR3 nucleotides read TGTGCCAGCACCGCCGGGACAGGGACTCAGCCCCAGCATTTT. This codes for CASTAGTGTQPQHF.